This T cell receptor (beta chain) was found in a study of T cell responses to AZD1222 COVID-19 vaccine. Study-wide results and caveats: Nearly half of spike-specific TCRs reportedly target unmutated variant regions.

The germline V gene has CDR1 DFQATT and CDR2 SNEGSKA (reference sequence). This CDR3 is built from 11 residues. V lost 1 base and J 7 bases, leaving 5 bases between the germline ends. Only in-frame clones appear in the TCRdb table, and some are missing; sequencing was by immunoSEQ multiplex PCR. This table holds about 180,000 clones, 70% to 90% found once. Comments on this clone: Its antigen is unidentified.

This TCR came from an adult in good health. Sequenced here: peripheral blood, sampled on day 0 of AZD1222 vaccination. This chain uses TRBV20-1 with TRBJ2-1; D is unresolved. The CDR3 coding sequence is TGCAGTGCTAGAGGTGGGAATGAGCAGTTCTTC. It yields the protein CSARGGNEQFF.